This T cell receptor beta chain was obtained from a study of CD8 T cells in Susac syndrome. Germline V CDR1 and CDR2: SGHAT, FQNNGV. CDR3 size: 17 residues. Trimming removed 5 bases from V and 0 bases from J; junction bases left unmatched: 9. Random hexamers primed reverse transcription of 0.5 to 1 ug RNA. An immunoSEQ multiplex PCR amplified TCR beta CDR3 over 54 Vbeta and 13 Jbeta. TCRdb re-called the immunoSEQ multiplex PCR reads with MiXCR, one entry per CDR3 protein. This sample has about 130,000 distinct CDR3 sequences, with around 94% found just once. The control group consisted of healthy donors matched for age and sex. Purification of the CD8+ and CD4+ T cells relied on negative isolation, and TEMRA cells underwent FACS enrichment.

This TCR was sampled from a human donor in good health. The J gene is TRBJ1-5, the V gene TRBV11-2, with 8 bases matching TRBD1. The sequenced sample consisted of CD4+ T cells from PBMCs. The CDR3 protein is CASSIGTGGYSNQPQHF. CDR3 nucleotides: TGTGCCAGCAGCATCGGGACAGGTGGCTATAGCAATCAGCCCCAGCATTTT.